A single sample is the source of the 28 T cell receptor beta chains below, sequenced in a study of cytomegalovirus exposure and HLA in healthy donors. The PCR used 60 Vbeta and 13 Jbeta primers. Profiling relied on immunoSEQ multiplex PCR, and the TCRdb table lists in-frame clones only, not all of them. This sample yields 90,000 to 100,000 clones, of which 82% are seen a single time; 3.8% belongs to the top ten. Sequencing used PBMCs. These receptors were obtained from a man aged 50 or older in good health and CMV-seronegative.

This chain connects TRBV5-1 to TRBJ2-5; D might be TRBD2 (6 bases). The CDR3 has 16 amino acids. Germline-derived CDR1 and CDR2 are SGHRS and YFSETQ. Trimming pared 7 bases from V and 1 base from J, leaving 20 bases between. The CDR3 sequence: CASQLGGSVSQETQYF. CDR3 DNA sequence: TGCGCCAGCCAGCTTGGAGGGTCCGTAAGCCAAGAGACCCAGTACTTC.

The chain joins TRBV10-1 to TRBJ2-2; 7 nucleotides match TRBD1. The CDR3 length is 14 residues. Germline values: CDR1 WNHNN, CDR2 SYGVQD (reference sequence). V shed 3 bases, J shed 7 bases, and the junction held 5 bases outside the gene matches. CDR3 sequence: CASSDYRGDGELFF. As DNA, the CDR3 is TGCGCCAGCAGTGATTACAGGGGAGACGGGGAGCTGTTTTTT.

This chain connects TRBV28 to TRBJ2-7, with 7 nucleotides matching TRBD1. The CDR3 totals 15 residues. The V gene's germline CDR1 is MDHEN and CDR2 SYDVKM. V lost 7 bases, J lost 0 bases, and 9 bases stayed unmatched. In nucleotides, the CDR3 is TGTGCCAGCACGTCCGGGACAGAAAGCTCCTACGAGCAGTACTTC. This sequence encodes CASTSGTESSYEQYF.

Concerning this clone itself: One end of the junction fails to match germline, which may point to a read error. Other DNA sequences of this sample code for an identical CDR3. This rearrangement joins TRBV15 to TRBJ2-7; D call uncertain. Germline CDR1 and CDR2: LNHNV and YYDKDF (reference sequence). The CDR3 runs to 13 residues. The DNA of the CDR3 is TGCGCCACCAGCAGAGTAGAATCCTACGAGCAGTACTTC. Its translation is CATSRVESYEQYF.

The chain has TRBV29-1 and TRBJ2-5, with 7 bases identical to TRBD2. V shed 5 bases, J shed 5 bases, and the junction held 11 bases outside the gene matches. This CDR3 is 14 amino acids long. Looked up from germline, CDR1 is SQVTM and CDR2 is ANQGSEA. The CDR3 loop is CSVSGLAVTETQYF. CDR3 nucleotides: TGCAGCGTTTCGGGGCTAGCGGTAACTGAGACCCAGTACTTC.

This chain connects TRBV4-3 to TRBJ2-5; the match to TRBD2 covers 8 bases. The CDR3 length is 16 residues. CDR1 and CDR2 from the germline V gene are LGHNA and YSLEER. V lost 4 bases to trimming and J lost 2 bases; unmatched junction nucleotides: 9. The CDR3 sequence: CASSLGLADLQETQYF. DNA for the CDR3: TGCGCCAGCAGCCTTGGACTAGCCGATCTGCAAGAGACCCAGTACTTC.

This chain uses TRBV7-9 with TRBJ2-3; 7 nucleotides match TRBD2. In germline, CDR1 is SEHNR, CDR2 FQNEAQ (reference sequence). The CDR3 spans 14 residues. The V and J ends lost 8 bases and 2 bases, in that order; junction bases with no gene match: 7. In nucleotides, the CDR3 is TGTGCCAGCGGGGGGGGGACGAACACAGATACGCAGTATTTT. It codes for CASGGGTNTDTQYF.

CDR3 amino acids: CASSPTLARDQEQFF. In DNA form, the CDR3 reads TGTGCCAGCAGCCCAACGCTAGCGAGAGACCAGGAGCAGTTCTTC. V is TRBV7-8 and J is TRBJ2-1; tentative D call: TRBD2 (6 bases). The CDR3 is 15 residues long. Germline lookup yields CDR1 SGHVS and CDR2 FQNEAQ. The ends were cut back, 5 bases at V and 10 bases at J, with 21 bases in the middle.

This clone was counted a few times. The chain employs TRBV4-2 and TRBJ2-2, with D uncertain. Trimming shortened V by 0 bases and J by 7 bases, and 9 bases separated the two germline ends. The CDR3 is made up of 14 amino acids. CDR1 is LGHNA and CDR2 is YNFKEQ in the germline V gene. CDR3 sequence reads: CASSQELSGGELFF. The CDR3 region has the DNA TGTGCCAGCAGCCAAGAATTGTCCGGCGGGGAGCTGTTTTTT.

This rearrangement joins TRBV10-3 to TRBJ2-1; 7 positions agree with TRBD1. CDR3 length equals 14 residues. Germline assignment: CDR1 ENHRY and CDR2 SYGVKD. The junction had 3 bases not matched to a gene; V was cut back by 4 bases and J by 3 bases. In DNA, the CDR3 is TGTGCCATCAGTGGACAGGGCCGCTACAATGAGCAGTTCTTC. This translates into CAISGQGRYNEQFF.

The rearrangement uses TRBV11-3 and TRBJ2-2; 7 bases line up with TRBD1. Trimming removed 3 bases from V and 1 base from J; junction bases left unmatched: 14. The germline V gene encodes CDR1 SGHNT and CDR2 YENEEA. The CDR3 covers 19 residues. The CDR3 is CASSFATPGQPLNTGELFF. The DNA of the CDR3 is TGTGCCAGCAGCTTCGCAACCCCGGGACAGCCCCTGAACACCGGGGAGCTGTTTTTT.

The chain employs TRBV5-1 and TRBJ2-5; 8 bases line up with TRBD2. Germline V gene lookup returns CDR1 SGHRS and CDR2 YFSETQ. The V segment lost 3 bases and the J segment 2 bases; nucleotides outside the gene matches: 6. This CDR3 has 15 residues. CDR3 residues: CASSYGSGGQETQYF. DNA of the CDR3: TGCGCCAGCAGCTATGGCAGCGGGGGACAAGAGACCCAGTACTTC.

CDR3 DNA sequence: TGTGCCAGCAGCTCCGACAGGGGGAGAGGAAACACCATATATTTT. This gives the protein CASSSDRGRGNTIYF. The chain is built from TRBV5-5 and TRBJ1-3; 9 bases line up with TRBD1. This CDR3 spans 15 amino acids. CDR1 is SGHKS and CDR2 is YYEKEE in the germline V gene (reference sequence). V lost 3 bases and J lost 4; bases outside the gene matches: 5. Combining the CDR3 with reference TRBV5-5 and TRBJ1-3 gives the whole variable domain DAGVTQSPTHLIKTRGQQVTLRCSPISGHKSVSWYQQVLGQGPQFIFQYYEKEERGRGNFPDRFSARQFPNYSSELNVNALLLGDSALYLCASSSDRGRGNTIYFGEGSWLTVV.

The J gene is TRBJ2-5, the V gene TRBV11-2; 8 bases are shared with TRBD2. The CDR3 has 17 residues. Germline CDR1 and CDR2: SGHAT and FQNNGV. Germline trimming cut 7 bases from V and 2 bases from J; bases unmatched to any gene: 15. The CDR3 DNA sequence: TGTGCCAGCACCGCACGAGGCGGGAGGTCACTTCAAGAGACCCAGTACTTC. It yields the protein CASTARGGRSLQETQYF.

This sequence joins TRBV6-5 and TRBJ2-7, with D possibly being TRBD1 (6 bases). Germline values: CDR1 MNHEY, CDR2 SVGAGI. CDR3 size: 15 residues. V was cut by 6 bases and J by 4 bases, with 19 bases left in between. CDR3 coding DNA: TGTGCCAGCAGCCACAGGGTTACGAGTGTATACGAGCAGTACTTC. The encoded protein is CASSHRVTSVYEQYF.

V usage is TRBV13 and J usage is TRBJ2-3, with TRBD2 as a possible D gene (6 bases). Germline V CDR1 and CDR2: PRHDT, FYEKMQ (reference sequence). The CDR3 consists of 19 residues. V was pared by 4 bases and J by 2 bases, with 25 bases between. The CDR3 region is CASSSSPRPGTSNTDTQYF. The CDR3 bases are TGTGCCAGCAGCTCCAGCCCCAGACCCGGGACTTCAAACACAGATACGCAGTATTTT.

The V call is TRBV19, the J call TRBJ1-5, with 7 bases fitting TRBD1. Germline trimming cut 4 bases from V and 5 bases from J; bases unmatched to any gene: 5. Germline V gene data show CDR1 as LNHDA and CDR2 as SQIVND (reference sequence). The CDR3 is 14 residues long. The CDR3 protein is CASSTQGGYQPQHF. In nucleotides, the CDR3 is TGTGCCAGTAGTACCCAGGGGGGTTATCAGCCCCAGCATTTT.

This chain joins TRBV7-6 and TRBJ2-7; 10 nucleotides agree with TRBD1. This CDR3 has 17 amino acids. Trimming at V came to 0 bases and at J to 5 bases, leaving 10 bases not matched to a gene. CDR1 and CDR2 (germline): SGHVS, FNYEAQ. The CDR3 sequence is CASSLANTGTGADEQYF. CDR3 DNA sequence: TGTGCCAGCAGCTTAGCGAATACCGGGACAGGGGCCGACGAGCAGTACTTC.

The V and J genes are TRBV7-6 and TRBJ2-2; 7 nucleotides line up with TRBD1. The CDR3 has 14 residues. After removal of 7 bases from V and 2 bases from J, the junction contained 4 bases not matched to a gene. Germline lookup yields CDR1 SGHVS and CDR2 FNYEAQ. The CDR3 region has the DNA TGTGCCAGCACGGGACAGACAAACACCGGGGAGCTGTTTTTT. This encodes CASTGQTNTGELFF.

The J gene is TRBJ2-1, the V gene TRBV6-1; 11 positions match TRBD2. V was clipped by 5 bases and J by 7 bases; unmatched bases: 7. This CDR3 is built from 15 residues. Germline CDR1 and CDR2: MNHNS and SASEGT. CDR3 sequence reads: CASSRGLADGNEQFF. CDR3 DNA: TGTGCCAGCAGTAGGGGACTAGCGGACGGTAATGAGCAGTTCTTC.

This clone came up a few times. This chain uses TRBV6-5 with TRBJ1-1; D may be TRBD1 (6 bases). This CDR3 has 14 amino acids. Germline V CDR1 and CDR2: MNHEY, SVGAGI. Between the trimmed V and J ends, which lost 2 bases and 0 bases, there was a span of 7 bases. Here the CDR3 DNA reads TGTGCCAGCAGTTACGCAGGGGTGAACACTGAAGCTTTCTTT. As protein: CASSYAGVNTEAFF.

The chain links TRBV28 to TRBJ2-1; 8 positions agree with TRBD2. The germline CDR1 and CDR2 sequences are MDHEN and SYDVKM. This CDR3 has 19 amino acids. Unmatched junction bases numbered 19, after V lost 5 bases and J lost 4 bases. This CDR3 reads CASSTWGGGRTSVYNEQFF. The CDR3 DNA is TGTGCCAGCAGTACCTGGGGGGGCGGGAGGACCTCGGTATACAATGAGCAGTTCTTC. The whole variable domain, remainder taken from reference TRBV28 and TRBJ2-1, is DVKVTQSSRYLVKRTGEKVFLECVQDMDHENMFWYRQDPGLGLRLIYFSYDVKMKEKGDIPEGYSVSREKKERFSLILESASTNQTSMYLCASSTWGGGRTSVYNEQFFGPGTRLTVL.

Comment on this clone: The same CDR3 is also encoded by other DNA sequences in this sample. The V and J genes are TRBV18 and TRBJ2-5; D is unresolved. V was pared by 5 bases and J by 2 bases, with 3 bases between. The CDR3 has 11 amino acids. From germline, CDR1 is KGHSH and CDR2 LQKENI. This CDR3 is CASSSQETQYF. CDR3 nucleotides: TGTGCCAGCTCATCGCAAGAGACCCAGTACTTC. Drawing the rest from reference TRBV18 and TRBJ2-5, the complete variable domain is NAGVMQNPRHLVRRRGQEARLRCSPMKGHSHVYWYRQLPEEGLKFMVYLQKENIIDESGMPKERFSAEFPKEGPSILRIQQVVRGDSAAYFCASSSQETQYFGPGTRLLVL.

The CDR3 nucleotides read TGTGCCAGCAGCTTTGCGGGAGGGGCAGAGACCCAGTACTTC. Protein: CASSFAGGAETQYF. This rearrangement joins TRBV7-2 to TRBJ2-5; 9 bases map to TRBD2. With 3 bases clipped from V and 4 bases from J, the junction kept 3 bases outside the gene matches. CDR1 SGHTA and CDR2 FQGNSA come from the germline V gene. There are 14 residues in the CDR3.

The chain uses TRBV5-1 and TRBJ2-2; tentatively, D is TRBD2 (5 bases). V lost 4 bases to trimming and J lost 5 bases, with 15 bases between them. The V gene's germline CDR1 is SGHRS and CDR2 YFSETQ. This CDR3 contains 15 residues. As DNA, the CDR3 is TGCGCCAGCAGCCCCCGCGGAGGAGAAACCGGGGAGCTGTTTTTT. Protein sequence: CASSPRGGETGELFF.

The chain joins TRBV7-2 to TRBJ1-3; the D gene is possibly TRBD1 (5 bases). Germline V gives CDR1 SGHTA, CDR2 FQGNSA. This CDR3 contains 12 residues. The V end was cut by 5 bases, the J end by 8 bases, with 10 bases between. CDR3 protein: CASSPQGYTIYF. For the CDR3, the DNA is TGTGCCAGCAGCCCTCAGGGCTACACCATATATTTT.

The rearrangement links TRBV7-2 to TRBJ1-1; D gene ambiguous. With 6 bases removed from V and 4 bases from J, the gap between germline ends came to 9 bases. In germline, CDR1 is SGHTA, CDR2 FQGNSA. The CDR3 contains 12 residues. CDR3: CASSPRGTEAFF. CDR3 nucleotides: TGTGCCAGCAGTCCCCGCGGCACTGAAGCTTTCTTT.

The chain links TRBV9 to TRBJ2-5; TRBD2 aligns across 13 bases. Germline CDR1 and CDR2: SGDLS and YYNGEE. CDR3 length equals 17 residues. V dropped 2 bases and J dropped 4; count of bases not matched to a gene: 8. This CDR3 is CASSVGLAGVKGETQYF. CDR3 DNA: TGTGCCAGCAGCGTTGGACTAGCGGGAGTTAAGGGAGAGACCCAGTACTTC. Together with reference TRBV9 and TRBJ2-5, the CDR3 gives the full variable domain: DSGVTQTPKHLITATGQRVTLRCSPRSGDLSVYWYQQSLDQGLQFLIQYYNGEERAKGNILERFSAQQFPDLHSELNLSSLELGDSALYFCASSVGLAGVKGETQYFGPGTRLLVL.